These 18 T cell receptor beta chains originate from one sample sequenced in a study of T cells expressing NK-cell markers. TCRdb re-called the 5' RACE reads and gives one entry per CDR3 protein, without DNA. Its clone listing holds around 280,000 distinct CDR3 sequences. The specimen was blood T cells: a sorted CD56 or NKG2C T cell subset, CD4+ or CD8+ T cells, or bulk PBMC T cells (not recorded which). These receptors were taken from a man aged 18 to 35 in good health.

CDR3 in amino acids: CSARTIRTDTQYF. This chain links TRBV29-1 with TRBJ2-3; TCRdb selects TRBD2, and the lack of DNA leaves this call unchecked. Germline values: CDR1 SQVTM, CDR2 ANQGSEA. CDR3 size: 13 residues.

J is TRBJ2-5 and V is TRBV30; with no DNA, the TCRdb D assignment of TRBD1 cannot be verified. The CDR3 is made up of 13 amino acids. CDR1 GTSNPN and CDR2 SVGIG come from the germline V gene (reference sequence). The chain's CDR3 is CAGRDTRMGTQYF. The whole variable domain, remainder taken from reference TRBV30 and TRBJ2-5, is SQTIHQWPATLVQPVGSPLSLECTVEGTSNPNLYWYRQAAGRGLQLLFYSVGIGQISSEVPQNLSASRPQDRQFILSSKKLLLSDSGFYLCAGRDTRMGTQYFGPGTRLLVL.

The chain links TRBV6-5 to TRBJ1-5. This CDR3 contains 14 residues. CDR1 is MNHEY, CDR2 SVGAGI, per germline. The CDR3 here is CASSSTDHRQPQHF.

This rearrangement joins TRBV5-1 to TRBJ2-1; TCRdb reports TRBD1, a call that lacks DNA to check it against. CDR3 length: 15 residues. In germline, CDR1 is SGHRS, CDR2 YFSETQ. The CDR3 here is CASSVPTGAYNEQFF.

The chain combines TRBV5-1 with TRBJ2-7; TCRdb's D call, TRBD2, is unchecked because there is no DNA. The CDR3 loop spans 16 amino acids. Germline CDR1 is SGHRS and CDR2 is YFSETQ. Here the CDR3 reads CASSLDPAGGAYEQYF.

V usage is TRBV7-3 and J usage is TRBJ1-5. The CDR3 is 14 amino acids. In germline, CDR1 is SGHTA, CDR2 FQGTGA. The CDR3 here is CAGHTGPLLGAQHF.

CDR3 in amino acids: CASSGGFSYNEQFF. This chain connects TRBV6-1 to TRBJ2-1. CDR1 and CDR2 (germline): MNHNS, SASEGT. The CDR3 is 14 amino acids.

The chain couples TRBV7-9 to TRBJ1-2; the TRBD1 assignment by TCRdb is unverifiable without DNA. Germline-derived CDR1 and CDR2 are SEHNR and FQNEAQ (reference sequence). CDR3 length equals 15 residues. CDR3 in amino acids: CASSFLLDSAYGYTF.

The J gene is TRBJ1-1, the V gene TRBV20-1; TCRdb lists TRBD1, though no DNA is available to test this call. The CDR3 has 15 residues. CDR1 DFQATT and CDR2 SNEGSKA come from the germline V gene (reference sequence). CDR3 sequence: CSASPPGTPNTEAFF.

The rearrangement uses TRBV5-4 and TRBJ1-1. The CDR3 extends over 15 amino acids. Germline-derived CDR1 and CDR2 are SGHNT and YYREEE (reference sequence). The CDR3 reads CASSLSRVGVTEAFF.

The V gene is TRBV20-1, the J gene TRBJ2-1; TCRdb's D call, TRBD2, is unchecked because there is no DNA. The CDR3 spans 13 residues. Germline V gives CDR1 DFQATT, CDR2 SNEGSKA (reference sequence). The CDR3 region is CSARSPPRNEQFF.

The genes are TRBV5-1 and TRBJ1-1; the TCRdb D gene call, TRBD1, has no DNA to confirm it. CDR3 length equals 15 residues. Looked up from germline, CDR1 is SGHRS and CDR2 is YFSETQ. CDR3 sequence: CASSLLPTGNTEAFF.

The CDR3 sequence is CATSSGAPTDTQYF. The rearrangement links TRBV6-1 to TRBJ2-3; without DNA, the TCRdb call of TRBD2 cannot be checked. Germline CDR1 and CDR2: MNHNS and SASEGT. CDR3 length: 14 residues.

This sequence joins TRBV7-9 and TRBJ2-3; the TRBD2 assignment by TCRdb is unverifiable without DNA. The CDR3 consists of 15 residues. The germline V gene encodes CDR1 SEHNR and CDR2 FQNEAQ (reference sequence). The CDR3 is CASSRDSGSTDTQYF.

The chain employs TRBV7-9 and TRBJ2-1. The CDR3 contains 11 residues. Per the germline V gene, CDR1 is SEHNR and CDR2 is FQNEAQ (reference sequence). Here the CDR3 reads CANGVLNEQFF.

This rearrangement joins TRBV6-2 or TRBV6-3 to TRBJ2-7; TCRdb's assignment of TRBD1 cannot be checked, as there is no DNA. Germline V lookup: CDR1 MNHEY, CDR2 SVGEGT. This CDR3 spans 13 amino acids. CDR3 region: CASTGQGVYEQYF.

This chain links TRBV7-8 with TRBJ1-6; the TCRdb D gene call, TRBD1, has no DNA to confirm it. The CDR3 consists of 14 residues. Germline assignment: CDR1 SGHVS and CDR2 FQNEAQ. CDR3: CASSLDSGVSPLHF.

V is TRBV25-1 and J is TRBJ2-2; TCRdb's D call of TRBD1 is untestable without DNA. The germline V gene encodes CDR1 MGHDK and CDR2 SYGVNS. The CDR3 consists of 15 residues. The CDR3 is CASSRGTAIIGELFF.